A single sample gave rise to the 23 T cell receptor beta chains below, sequenced in a study of CD8+CD57+ T cells in acquired aplastic anemia. Genomic DNA was employed as the template in profiling TCR beta VDJ and CDR3. TCRdb processed the reads anew with MiXCR; each CDR3 protein has one entry. In the table there are 200,000 to 250,000 distinct CDR3 sequences, more than 55% of which are singletons. All sequencing subjects had displayed CD8+CD57+ cell expansion on flow cytometry. Sequencing was done on a sample of sorted CD4+, CD8+, or CD8+CD57+ T cells (not recorded which) from PBMCs. The receptors stem from a human donor with aplastic anemia.

V gene TRBV7-2 combines with J gene TRBJ2-1; 7 positions agree with TRBD2. Germline CDR1 is SGHTA and CDR2 is FQGNSA. This CDR3 comprises 16 residues. V trimming: 3 bases; J trimming: 9 bases; junction bases outside the gene matches: 14. The CDR3 here is CASSFRWEGPRGEQFF. The CDR3 DNA follows: TGTGCCAGCAGCTTCAGGTGGGAGGGCCCCCGCGGTGAGCAGTTCTTC.

Of note for this clonotype: Germline is not matched at one junction end, which may reflect a read error. V is TRBV7-8 and J is TRBJ2-7, with D tentatively TRBD1 or TRBD2 (5 bases each). The CDR3 sequence is 15 residues long. Germline loops: CDR1 SGHVS, CDR2 FQNEAQ. This CDR3 reads CASSPWGRGSDEQYF. The CDR3 DNA follows: TGTGCCAGCAGCCCTTGGGGTCGGGGCTCCGACGAGCAGTACTTC.

This clonotype was counted a single time. This chain joins TRBV20-1 and TRBJ2-3; 11 nucleotides match TRBD2. This CDR3 comprises 16 residues. With 5 bases clipped from V and 3 bases from J, the junction kept 10 bases outside the gene matches. Germline CDR1 is DFQATT and CDR2 is SNEGSKA (reference sequence). CDR3 sequence reads: CSAGSGGALRTDTQYF. CDR3 coding DNA: TGCAGTGCTGGTAGCGGGGGGGCCTTACGTACAGATACGCAGTATTTT.

The chain combines TRBV7-9 with TRBJ2-3; 9 bases line up with TRBD1. The CDR3 totals 16 residues. The junction had 5 bases not matched to a gene; V was cut back by 3 bases and J by 1 base. Per germline, CDR1 SEHNR and CDR2 FQNEAQ (reference sequence). The CDR3 nucleotides read TGTGCCAGCAGCTTCCCCCGGGACAGGGGCACAGATACGCAGTATTTT. Its protein is CASSFPRDRGTDTQYF.

This clonotype has a single count. The chain employs TRBV5-6 and TRBJ2-7; possibly TRBD1 for D (5 bases). Germline V gives CDR1 SGHDT, CDR2 YYEEEE. This CDR3 spans 13 amino acids. V shed 4 bases and J shed 2 bases, with 10 bases lying between them. The CDR3 DNA follows: TGTGCCAGCAGCCCAGGGAATGCCTACGAGCAGTACTTC. Protein product: CASSPGNAYEQYF.

Only a few counts were recorded for this clonotype. The chain joins TRBV7-8 to TRBJ2-7; D may be TRBD2 (6 bases). Trimming took 5 bases from V and 2 from J, leaving 16 bases between them. Germline CDR1 and CDR2: SGHVS and FQNEAQ. CDR3 size: 15 residues. The CDR3 sequence: CASSPLGTSTYEQYF. The CDR3 nucleotides read TGTGCCAGCAGCCCACTGGGGACTTCTACCTACGAGCAGTACTTC. The full variable domain, its missing parts supplied by reference TRBV7-8 and TRBJ2-7, is GAGVSQSPRYKVAKRGQDVALRCDPISGHVSLFWYQQALGQGPEFLTYFQNEAQLDKSGLPSDRFFAERPEGSVSTLKIQRTQQEDSAVYLCASSPLGTSTYEQYFGPGTRLTVT.

The V call is TRBV19, the J call TRBJ2-1, with 8 bases aligning to TRBD2. CDR1 is LNHDA, CDR2 SQIVND, per germline (reference sequence). V lost 4 bases, J lost 6 bases, and 8 bases stayed unmatched. The CDR3 consists of 15 residues. The CDR3 loop is CASSRTSGALNEQFF. CDR3 coding DNA: TGTGCCAGTAGTAGAACTAGCGGAGCCCTCAATGAGCAGTTCTTC.

The chain combines TRBV2 with TRBJ1-5; no clear D gene. The CDR3 spans 14 residues. Looked up from germline, CDR1 is SNHLY and CDR2 is FYNNEI. Trimming pared 0 bases from V and 2 bases from J, leaving 5 bases between. The CDR3 DNA is TGTGCCAGCAGTGAAGCGCAGGGCAATCAGCCCCAGCATTTT. Translating it yields CASSEAQGNQPQHF. Variable domain in full (rest from reference TRBV2 and TRBJ1-5): EPEVTQTPSHQVTQMGQEVILRCVPISNHLYFYWYRQILGQKVEFLVSFYNNEISEKSEIFDDQFSVERPDGSNFTLKIRSTKLEDSAMYFCASSEAQGNQPQHFGDGTRLSIL.

The chain joins TRBV10-3 to TRBJ1-2, with D possibly TRBD1 on 5 matching bases. V lost 10 bases, J lost 5 bases, and 11 bases lay in between. CDR1 is ENHRY, CDR2 SYGVKD, per germline. The CDR3 contains 11 residues. The CDR3 DNA sequence: TGTGCCACCAACGGGGGGTATGGCTACACCTTC. It yields the protein CATNGGYGYTF.

The gene calls are TRBV5-6 and TRBJ2-7; 7 nucleotides agree with TRBD1. The V and J ends lost 3 bases and 5 bases, in that order; junction bases with no gene match: 2. The germline gives CDR1 SGHDT, CDR2 YYEEEE. The CDR3 covers 12 residues. This CDR3 is CASSSGTDEQYF. DNA of the CDR3: TGTGCCAGCAGCTCGGGGACAGACGAGCAGTACTTC. Combining the CDR3 with reference TRBV5-6 and TRBJ2-7 gives the whole variable domain DAGVTQSPTHLIKTRGQQVTLRCSPKSGHDTVSWYQQALGQGPQFIFQYYEEEERQRGNFPDRFSGHQFPNYSSELNVNALLLGDSALYLCASSSGTDEQYFGPGTRLTVT.

The chain joins TRBV20-1 to TRBJ2-3; D is ambiguous. Germline V CDR1 and CDR2: DFQATT, SNEGSKA (reference sequence). The CDR3 sequence is 15 residues long. V lost 0 bases to trimming and J lost 0 bases, with 10 bases between them. This CDR3 is CSARDQVSSTDTQYF. CDR3 sequence (DNA): TGCAGTGCTAGAGATCAAGTTTCTAGCACAGATACGCAGTATTTT.

This clonotype was observed a few times. This chain joins TRBV7-9 and TRBJ1-6; D unresolved. This CDR3 is 13 amino acids long. The V gene lost 4 bases and the J gene lost 8 bases, with 9 bases spanning the gap. CDR1 is SEHNR, CDR2 FQNEAQ, per germline (reference sequence). The CDR3 bases are TGTGCCAGCAGCTCCATAGGAGATTCACCCCTCCACTTT. Amino acid sequence: CASSSIGDSPLHF.

The gene calls are TRBV6-4 and TRBJ2-1; 11 bases align to TRBD2. Germline CDR1 and CDR2: MRHNA and SNTAGT. This CDR3 comprises 19 residues. V lost 3 bases, J lost 0 bases, and 10 bases stayed unmatched. Here the CDR3 DNA reads TGTGCCAGCAGTGAAGGTAGCGGGGGGGCTTTATTCTCCTACAATGAGCAGTTCTTC. The encoded protein is CASSEGSGGALFSYNEQFF.

The rearrangement uses TRBV25-1 and TRBJ2-7; the match to TRBD2 covers 8 bases. Germline V gene data show CDR1 as MGHDK and CDR2 as SYGVNS. The CDR3 loop spans 16 amino acids. Losses at the gene ends were 5 bases for V and 0 bases for J; bases not matched to a gene: 9. CDR3 coding DNA: TGTGCCAGCAGTTTTCAGCTAGCGGGTTACTCCTACGAGCAGTACTTC. This translates into CASSFQLAGYSYEQYF.

This chain connects TRBV10-3 to TRBJ2-1; D is undetermined. Germline assignment: CDR1 ENHRY and CDR2 SYGVKD. The CDR3 contains 12 residues. Trimming took off 1 base at V and 8 bases at J, with 6 bases between the two ends. The CDR3 protein is CAISEFFDEQFF. CDR3 bases: TGTGCCATCAGTGAGTTCTTCGATGAGCAGTTCTTC.

The sample holds a few counts of this clonotype. This CDR3 is CAISDAIAGAGYTF. The CDR3 region has the DNA TGTGCCATCAGTGATGCCATTGCAGGTGCGGGCTACACCTTC. The V gene is TRBV10-3, the J gene TRBJ1-2; D gene ambiguous. The CDR3 has 14 residues. V shed 3 bases and J shed 8 bases, with 16 bases lying between them. CDR1 ENHRY and CDR2 SYGVKD come from the germline V gene.

This rearrangement joins TRBV2 to TRBJ1-2; perhaps TRBD1 as D (5 bases). Germline lookup yields CDR1 SNHLY and CDR2 FYNNEI. Trimming took off 6 bases at V and 14 bases at J, with 16 bases between the two ends. This CDR3 comprises 11 residues. CDR3 sequence: CASSPRGRETF. The CDR3 DNA reads as TGTGCCAGCAGCCCGAGGGGCAGGGAAACCTTC.

The chain carries TRBV20-1 and TRBJ2-1; D is unclear. Germline V gene lookup returns CDR1 DFQATT and CDR2 SNEGSKA (reference sequence). The CDR3 is 14 amino acids. Trimming took off 7 bases at V and 6 bases at J, with 19 bases between the two ends. DNA of the CDR3: TGCAGTGTCCCGCGTGAATACCTCAGCAATGAGCAGTTCTTC. The encoded protein is CSVPREYLSNEQFF.

V gene TRBV5-1 combines with J gene TRBJ2-1; D gene ambiguous. The CDR3 loop spans 15 amino acids. V was cut by 2 bases and J by 3 bases, with 12 bases left in between. Germline V CDR1 and CDR2: SGHRS, YFSETQ. The chain's CDR3 is CASSLTIGYYNEQFF. The CDR3 coding sequence is TGCGCCAGCAGCTTAACCATCGGCTACTACAATGAGCAGTTCTTC.

This clonotype has just one count. The V and J genes are TRBV5-1 and TRBJ2-5; 7 bases align to TRBD1. Trimming at V came to 0 bases and at J to 5 bases, leaving 13 bases not matched to a gene. The CDR3 spans 17 residues. Germline V gene data show CDR1 as SGHRS and CDR2 as YFSETQ. In nucleotides, the CDR3 is TGCGCCAGCAGCTTGGCAGACAGGGCCGGCGCCGGGGAGACCCAGTACTTC. As protein: CASSLADRAGAGETQYF.

About this clonotype itself: A read error may account for a junction end that differs from germline. CDR3 amino acids: CASSQGASGRDQFF. The CDR3 DNA reads TGCGCCAGCAGCCAAGGAGCGAGCGGGCGGGATCAGTTCTTC. The gene calls are TRBV7-2 and TRBJ2-1; tentatively, D is TRBD2 (6 bases). This CDR3 has 14 amino acids. Per the germline V gene, CDR1 is SGHTA and CDR2 is FQGNSA.

This chain joins TRBV15 and TRBJ2-3; unclear D gene. The germline V gene encodes CDR1 LNHNV and CDR2 YYDKDF (reference sequence). V was clipped by 5 bases and J by 0 bases, with 15 bases between them. CDR3 length: 16 residues. The CDR3 reads CATSRSRVLSTDTQYF. The CDR3 nucleotides are TGTGCCACCAGCCGGAGCCGGGTACTAAGCACAGATACGCAGTATTTT.

This clonotype has ten or more counts. The rearrangement uses TRBV4-1 and TRBJ2-7, with 9 bases aligning to TRBD1. The CDR3 is 16 amino acids. Germline loops: CDR1 MGHRA, CDR2 YSYEKL. Trimming at V came to 0 bases and at J to 0 bases, leaving 3 bases not matched to a gene. The CDR3, as DNA: TGCGCCAGCAGCCAAGATCAGGACAGGGGCTCCTACGAGCAGTACTTC. It is translated as CASSQDQDRGSYEQYF.